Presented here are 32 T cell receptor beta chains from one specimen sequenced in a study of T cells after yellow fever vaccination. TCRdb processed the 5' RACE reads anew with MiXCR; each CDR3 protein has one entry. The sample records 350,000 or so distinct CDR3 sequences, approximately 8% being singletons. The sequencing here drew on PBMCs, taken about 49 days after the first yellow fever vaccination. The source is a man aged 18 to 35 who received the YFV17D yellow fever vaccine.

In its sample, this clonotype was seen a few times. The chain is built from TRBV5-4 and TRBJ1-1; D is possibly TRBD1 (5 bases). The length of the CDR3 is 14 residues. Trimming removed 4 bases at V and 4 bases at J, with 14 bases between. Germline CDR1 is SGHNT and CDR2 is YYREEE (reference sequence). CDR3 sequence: CASSQMQGGTEAFF. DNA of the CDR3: TGTGCCAGCAGCCAAATGCAGGGTGGCACTGAAGCTTTCTTT.

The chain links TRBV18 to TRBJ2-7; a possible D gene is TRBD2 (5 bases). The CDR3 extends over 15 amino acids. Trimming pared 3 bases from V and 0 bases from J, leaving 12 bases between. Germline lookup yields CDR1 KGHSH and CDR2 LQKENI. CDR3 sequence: CASSPTRAVSYEQYF. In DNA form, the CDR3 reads TGTGCCAGCTCACCCACGAGGGCAGTCTCCTACGAGCAGTACTTC. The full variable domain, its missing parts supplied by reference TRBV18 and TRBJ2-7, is NAGVMQNPRHLVRRRGQEARLRCSPMKGHSHVYWYRQLPEEGLKFMVYLQKENIIDESGMPKERFSAEFPKEGPSILRIQQVVRGDSAAYFCASSPTRAVSYEQYFGPGTRLTVT.

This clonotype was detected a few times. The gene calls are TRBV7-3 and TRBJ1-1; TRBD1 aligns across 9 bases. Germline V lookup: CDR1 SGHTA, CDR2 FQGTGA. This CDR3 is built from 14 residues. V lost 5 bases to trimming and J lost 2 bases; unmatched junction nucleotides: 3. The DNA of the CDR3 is TGTGCCAGCAGCAGGGACAGGGATAACACTGAAGCTTTCTTT. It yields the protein CASSRDRDNTEAFF.

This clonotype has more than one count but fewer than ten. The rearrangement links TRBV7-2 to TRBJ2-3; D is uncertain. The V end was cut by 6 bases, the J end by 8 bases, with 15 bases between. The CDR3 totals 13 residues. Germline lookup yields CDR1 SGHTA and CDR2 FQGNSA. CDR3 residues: CASRRDNLGTQYF. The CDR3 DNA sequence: TGTGCCAGCAGAAGAGACAACTTGGGTACGCAGTATTTT.

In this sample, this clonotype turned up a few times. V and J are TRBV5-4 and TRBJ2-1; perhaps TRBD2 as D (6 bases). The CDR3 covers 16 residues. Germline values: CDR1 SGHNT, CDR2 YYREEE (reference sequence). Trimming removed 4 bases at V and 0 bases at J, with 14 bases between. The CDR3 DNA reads TGTGCCAGCAGCACCGGAGGGGCCTCCTCCTACAATGAGCAGTTCTTC. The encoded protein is CASSTGGASSYNEQFF.

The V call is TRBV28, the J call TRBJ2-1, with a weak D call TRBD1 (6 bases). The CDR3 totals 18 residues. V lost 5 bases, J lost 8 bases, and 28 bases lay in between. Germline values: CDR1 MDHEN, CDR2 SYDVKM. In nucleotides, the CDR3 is TGTGCCAGCAGTCCGATATCCCCGAGGGGGATCACGGGGCATGAGCAGTTCTTC. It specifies CASSPISPRGITGHEQFF.

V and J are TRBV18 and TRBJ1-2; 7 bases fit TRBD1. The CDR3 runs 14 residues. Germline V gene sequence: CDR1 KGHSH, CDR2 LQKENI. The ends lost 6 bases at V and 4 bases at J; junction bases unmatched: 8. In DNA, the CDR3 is TGTGCCAGCTCGCCCCAGACAGGGATCTATGGCTACACCTTC. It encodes CASSPQTGIYGYTF.

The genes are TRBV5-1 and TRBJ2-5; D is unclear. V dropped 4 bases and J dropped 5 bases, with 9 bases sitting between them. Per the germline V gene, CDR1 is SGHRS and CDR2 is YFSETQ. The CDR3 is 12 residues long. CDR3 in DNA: TGCGCCAGCAGCCCGGAATTCGAGACCCAGTACTTC. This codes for CASSPEFETQYF.

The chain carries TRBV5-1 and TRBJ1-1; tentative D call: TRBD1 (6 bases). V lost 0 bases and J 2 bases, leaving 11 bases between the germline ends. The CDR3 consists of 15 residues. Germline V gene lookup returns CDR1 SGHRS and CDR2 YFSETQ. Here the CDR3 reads CASSLGGQRNTEAFF. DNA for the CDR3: TGCGCCAGCAGCTTGGGCGGACAGAGAAACACTGAAGCTTTCTTT.

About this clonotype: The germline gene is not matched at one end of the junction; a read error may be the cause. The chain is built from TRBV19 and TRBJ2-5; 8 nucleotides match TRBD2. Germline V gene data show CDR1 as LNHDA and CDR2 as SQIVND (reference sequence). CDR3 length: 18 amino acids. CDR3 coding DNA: TGTGCCAGTAGTCCGGAGAGCGGGGGAATCTCCAGGTTGGAGACCCAGTCCTTC. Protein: CASSPESGGISRLETQSF.

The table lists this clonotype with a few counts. CDR3: CASSFGRANGYTF. CDR3 nucleotide sequence: TGTGCCAGCAGTTTTGGGAGGGCTAATGGCTACACCTTC. The chain combines TRBV12-3 or TRBV12-4 with TRBJ1-2, with no clear D. V was shortened by 3 bases and J by 6 bases, with 11 bases between the two germline ends. The CDR3 spans 13 residues.

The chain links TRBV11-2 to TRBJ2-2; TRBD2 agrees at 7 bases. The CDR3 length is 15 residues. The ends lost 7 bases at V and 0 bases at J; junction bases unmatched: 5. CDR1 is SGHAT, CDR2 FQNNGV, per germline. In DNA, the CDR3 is TGTGCCAGCACCCTGGGAGGGGCGAACACCGGGGAGCTGTTTTTT. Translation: CASTLGGANTGELFF.

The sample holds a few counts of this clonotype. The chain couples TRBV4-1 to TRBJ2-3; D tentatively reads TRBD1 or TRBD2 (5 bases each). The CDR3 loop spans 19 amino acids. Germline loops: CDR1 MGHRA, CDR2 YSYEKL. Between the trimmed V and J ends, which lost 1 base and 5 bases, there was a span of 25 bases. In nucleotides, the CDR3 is TGCGCCAGCAGCCAAGGTAATGGTCGAGCTAGCAGGGTGGAAGATACGCAGTATTTT. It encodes CASSQGNGRASRVEDTQYF.

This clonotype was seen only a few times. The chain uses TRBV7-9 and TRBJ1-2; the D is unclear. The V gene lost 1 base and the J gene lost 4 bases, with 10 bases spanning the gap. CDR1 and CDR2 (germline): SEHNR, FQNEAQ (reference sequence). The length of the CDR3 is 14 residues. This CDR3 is CASSLEADSYGYTF. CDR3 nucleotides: TGTGCCAGCAGCTTAGAGGCCGATAGCTATGGCTACACCTTC.

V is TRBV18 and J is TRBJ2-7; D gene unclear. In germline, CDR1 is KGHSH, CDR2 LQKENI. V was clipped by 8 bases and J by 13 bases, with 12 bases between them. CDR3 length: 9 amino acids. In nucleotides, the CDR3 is TGTGCCAGCCAAGGTCGGAGTTACGTC. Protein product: CASQGRSYV.

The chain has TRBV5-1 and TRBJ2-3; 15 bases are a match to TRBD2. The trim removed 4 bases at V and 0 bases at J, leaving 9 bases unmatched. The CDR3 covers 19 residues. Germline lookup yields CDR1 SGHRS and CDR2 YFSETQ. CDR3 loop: CASSPFGTSGGTSTDTQYF. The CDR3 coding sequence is TGCGCCAGCAGCCCTTTCGGGACTAGCGGGGGGACTAGCACAGATACGCAGTATTTT.

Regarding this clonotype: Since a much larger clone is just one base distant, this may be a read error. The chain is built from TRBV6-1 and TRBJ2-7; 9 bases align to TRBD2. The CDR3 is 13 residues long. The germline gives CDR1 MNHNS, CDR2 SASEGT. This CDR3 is CASGGGAPEEPYF. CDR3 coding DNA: TGTGCCAGCGGCGGGGGGGCTCCGGAGGAGCCGTACTTC.

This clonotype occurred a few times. The chain's CDR3 is CASRWEGTETQYF. CDR3 in DNA: TGTGCCAGCCGTTGGGAGGGTACAGAGACCCAGTACTTC. This chain joins TRBV5-8 and TRBJ2-5, with 7 bases fitting TRBD2. The V gene's germline CDR1 is SGHTS and CDR2 YDEGEE. CDR3 length equals 13 residues. V was pared by 7 bases and J by 4 bases, with 7 bases of the junction left unmatched.

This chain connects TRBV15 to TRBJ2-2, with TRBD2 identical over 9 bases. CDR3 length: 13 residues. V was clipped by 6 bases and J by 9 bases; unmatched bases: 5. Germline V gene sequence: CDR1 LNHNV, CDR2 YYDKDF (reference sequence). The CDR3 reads CATRSGGSRELFF. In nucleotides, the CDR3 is TGTGCCACCAGGAGCGGGGGGTCCCGGGAGCTGTTTTTT.

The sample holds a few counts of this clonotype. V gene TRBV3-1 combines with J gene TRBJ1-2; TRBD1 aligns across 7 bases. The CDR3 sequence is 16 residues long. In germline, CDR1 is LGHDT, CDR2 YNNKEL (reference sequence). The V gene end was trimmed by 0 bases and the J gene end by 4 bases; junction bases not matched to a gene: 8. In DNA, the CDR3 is TGTGCCAGCAGCCAAGAAAAGGGGGCGAGAATCTATGGCTACACCTTC. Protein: CASSQEKGARIYGYTF.

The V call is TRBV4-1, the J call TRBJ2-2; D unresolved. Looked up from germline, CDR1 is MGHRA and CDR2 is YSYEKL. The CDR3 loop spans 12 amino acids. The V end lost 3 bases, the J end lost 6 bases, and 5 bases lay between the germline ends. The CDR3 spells CASSHTAGELFF. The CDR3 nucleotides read TGCGCCAGCAGCCATACAGCCGGGGAGCTGTTTTTT.

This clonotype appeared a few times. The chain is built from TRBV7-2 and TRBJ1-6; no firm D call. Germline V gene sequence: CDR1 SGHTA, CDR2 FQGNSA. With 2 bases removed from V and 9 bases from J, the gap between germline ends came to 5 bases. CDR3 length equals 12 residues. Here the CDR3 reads CASSLFSSPLHF. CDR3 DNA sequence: TGTGCCAGCAGCTTATTTAGTTCACCCCTCCACTTT.

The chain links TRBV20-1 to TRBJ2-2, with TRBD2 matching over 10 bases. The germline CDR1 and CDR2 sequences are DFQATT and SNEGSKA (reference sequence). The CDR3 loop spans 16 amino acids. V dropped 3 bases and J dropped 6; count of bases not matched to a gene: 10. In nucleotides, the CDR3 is TGCAGTGCTAGTGCGCCTGGACTAGCGGCACCCGGGGAGCTGTTTTTT. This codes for CSASAPGLAAPGELFF.

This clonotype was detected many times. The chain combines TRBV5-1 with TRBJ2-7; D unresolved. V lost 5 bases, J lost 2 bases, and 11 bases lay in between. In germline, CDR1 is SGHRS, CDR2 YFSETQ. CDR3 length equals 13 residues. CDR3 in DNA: TGCGCCAGCAGTTTACCCCAAACCTACGAGCAGTACTTC. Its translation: CASSLPQTYEQYF.

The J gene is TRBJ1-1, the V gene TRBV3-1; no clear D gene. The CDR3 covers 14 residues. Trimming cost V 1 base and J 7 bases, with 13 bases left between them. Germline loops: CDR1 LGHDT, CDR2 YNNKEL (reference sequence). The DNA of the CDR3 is TGTGCCAGCAGCCAAGTATCCACGCTCGATGAAGCTTTCTTT. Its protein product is CASSQVSTLDEAFF.

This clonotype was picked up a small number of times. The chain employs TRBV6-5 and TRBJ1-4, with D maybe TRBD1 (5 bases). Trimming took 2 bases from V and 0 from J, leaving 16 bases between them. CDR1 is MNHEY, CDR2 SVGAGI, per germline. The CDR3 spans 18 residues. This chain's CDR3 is CASSYGDPAPSTNEKLFF. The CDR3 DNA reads TGTGCCAGCAGTTACGGGGACCCGGCCCCTTCAACTAATGAAAAACTGTTTTTT.

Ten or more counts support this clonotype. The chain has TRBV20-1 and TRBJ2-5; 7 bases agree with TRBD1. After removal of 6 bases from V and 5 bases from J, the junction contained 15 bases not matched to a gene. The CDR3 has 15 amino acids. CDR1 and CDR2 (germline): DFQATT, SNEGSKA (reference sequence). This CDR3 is CSAQRRTGRMETQYF. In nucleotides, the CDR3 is TGCAGTGCCCAAAGACGGACAGGAAGAATGGAGACCCAGTACTTC.

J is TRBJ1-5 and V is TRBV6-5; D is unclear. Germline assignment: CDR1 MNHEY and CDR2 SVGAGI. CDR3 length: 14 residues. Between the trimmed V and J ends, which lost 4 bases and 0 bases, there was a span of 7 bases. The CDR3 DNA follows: TGTGCCAGCAGTTTGTACGATAGCAATCAGCCCCAGCATTTT. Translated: CASSLYDSNQPQHF.

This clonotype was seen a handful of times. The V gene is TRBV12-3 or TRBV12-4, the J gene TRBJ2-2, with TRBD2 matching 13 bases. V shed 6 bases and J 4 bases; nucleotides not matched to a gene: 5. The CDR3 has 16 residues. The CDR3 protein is CASRLAGGPVTGELFF. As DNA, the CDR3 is TGTGCCAGCAGACTAGCGGGGGGGCCAGTCACCGGGGAGCTGTTTTTT.

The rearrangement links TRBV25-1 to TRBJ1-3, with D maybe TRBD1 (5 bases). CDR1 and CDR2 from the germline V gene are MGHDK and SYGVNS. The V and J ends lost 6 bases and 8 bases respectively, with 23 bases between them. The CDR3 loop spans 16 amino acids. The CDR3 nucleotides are TGTGCCAGCAGCCACAATCTTTTCGGGGGAGAAGACACCATATATTTT. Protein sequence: CASSHNLFGGEDTIYF.

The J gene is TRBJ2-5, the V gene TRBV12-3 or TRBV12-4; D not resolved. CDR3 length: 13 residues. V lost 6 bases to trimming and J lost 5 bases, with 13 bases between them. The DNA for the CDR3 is TGTGCCAGCAGACCCCAGCCGGTGGAGACCCAGTACTTC. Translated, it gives CASRPQPVETQYF.

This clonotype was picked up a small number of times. The chain's CDR3 is CASSPRGQGYEQYV. The CDR3 DNA sequence: TGTGCCAGCAGCCCCCGGGGACAGGGATACGAGCAGTACGTC. V is TRBV6-1 and J is TRBJ2-7; 9 positions agree with TRBD1. The germline CDR1 and CDR2 sequences are MNHNS and SASEGT. V lost 6 bases and J lost 4; bases outside the gene matches: 7. The CDR3 is made up of 14 amino acids.